The sequence of this T cell receptor beta chain was determined in a study of T cell changes during pregnancy in multiple sclerosis. V was pared by 0 bases and J by 4 bases, with 0 bases of the junction left unmatched. Germline CDR1 MNHNY, CDR2 SVGAGI (reference sequence). The length of the CDR3 is 16 residues. Repertoires were generated with immunoSEQ multiplex PCR, while TCRdb's copy carries only in-frame clones and drops some. The table has 100,000 or so clones, around 94% seen once. The chain carries TRBV6-6 and TRBJ2-1, with TRBD2 matching over 13 bases. The sample here was peripheral blood, taken in the second trimester of pregnancy. The origin of this receptor is a female donor with multiple sclerosis, enrolled in a pregnancy study. Here the CDR3 DNA reads TGTGCCAGCAGTTACTCGACTAGCGGGAGGTACAATGAGCAGTTCTTC. It yields the protein CASSYSTSGRYNEQFF.